This T cell receptor (beta chain) is from a study of beta chain features in type 1 diabetes listed by TCRdb under 2018. Some background on the complete study: Mean age, gender distribution, total cell number and subset yield were not different between patients and healthy donors. A total of some 100,000,000 sorted cells were examined across all samples, and a strong correlation was observed between cell number per subset and RNA yield. Whereas all 28 donors provided naive and central memory subsets, regulatory and stem cell-like memory subsets were isolated from just 8 patients and roughly eight healthy donors. The study compared TCRB repertoires of sorted circulating CD4+ T cell subsets between recently diagnosed type 1 diabetes patients and matched healthy donors. Broad study findings and their caveats: In all four CD4+ subsets, TCRB CDR3 length was moderately but significantly shorter in type 1 diabetes patients. At VDJ recombination sites, type 1 diabetes patients had fewer insertions and more deleted nucleotides, which implies abnormalities in thymic rearrangement. Sequencing cDNA rather than genomic DNA could over-represent highly expressing activated cells, although activation and CD3 levels did not differ between groups. Only small numbers of individuals were included in the HLA sub-analyses, which left unresolved whether HLA type had any influence on TCRB rearrangement. Naive, central memory and regulatory TCRB repertoires appeared to be more similar among patients than among healthy donors. Shorter templates might have been favored by PCR, but patient and control samples were amplified and corrected together, so both groups would have been affected equally by any skew.

The sample holds a few counts of this clone. The antigen it binds to is not known. No per-base quality is available; no much larger clone lies one base away. All of the isolated RNA was reverse transcribed with the High Capacity cDNA Reverse Transcription Kit, so expressed TCRB transcripts were sequenced. Naive, central memory and regulatory T cell samples underwent deep immunoSEQ sequencing, averaging approximately 3.3 million total reads per sample. Sorted cells were lysed in RLT buffer, and RNA was extracted using DNase-treated RNeasy Micro or Mini kits according to cell number. Each cell subset was processed on its own to prevent cross-contamination, while patient and healthy donor samples were processed together. The immunoSEQ multiplex PCR was used to amplify TCRB sequences from cDNA, generating 87-bp fragments that spanned the CDR3 region. The amplicons were sequenced using the Illumina HiSeq platform. Turning to the authors' computational methods: PCR bias was computationally corrected using synthetic template baselines, reads within Hamming distance 2 were collapsed, and singletons that could not be merged were discarded. Reads were aligned to IMGT to assign V, D and J genes, CDR3 length, and insertions or deletions at six rearrangement sites. Within each subset, clonotype counts were normalized to sorted cell number, after which true diversity and Gini coefficients were computed with the tcR R package. Repertoire sharing was quantified using the overlap coefficient calculated on TCRB nucleotide sequences. This immuneACCESS table, as held by TCRdb, lists in-frame sequences with V and J called but not all clones. Of the missing ones, under half trace to an unresolved V gene in checked studies; the others have no known cause. V, J and clone size are those of that table, while D and trimming were read from the DNA. Across this sample there are fewer than 400,000 clones, with around 7.6% seen only once. The ten most abundant clones make up 0.44% of the sample.

Each donor gave one peripheral blood draw, averaging around 0.11 L, which was collected into heparinised tubes. A BD FACSAria II and a panel including CD45RO, CCR7, CD25, CD127, CD95 and CD27 were used to sort naive, central memory, regulatory and stem cell-like memory CD4+ T cells. Purity was above 98% for every sorted population. PBMCs were separated immediately by Lymphoprep density gradient centrifugation and were stained directly, without being cultured. Samples were stained and sorted in pairs, with one healthy donor and one patient per experiment, so that batch effects were minimized. V is cut back by 5 bases and J by 10 bases, with 15 bases in the junction unmatched. From its cysteine to its phenylalanine, the CDR3 spans 15 amino acids. Only CDR3 DNA remains: 45 bases, in frame from the first base. As encoded in the germline V gene, CDR1 is MDHEN while CDR2 is SYDVKM.

The chain is assembled from TRBV28 and TRBJ2-3, and 7 junction bases match TRBD2. This TCR came from a woman between 18 and 29 years old in good health. Sequenced material: central memory CD4+ T cells from blood. This receptor has the CDR3 CASSQSGVGFFAQYF. The bases are TGTGCCAGCAGTCAGAGCGGGGTTGGTTTCTTCGCGCAGTATTTT.